The clone carrying this T cell receptor (beta chain) was observed many times. Its antigen is currently unknown. These data come from a study of response to subunit inactivated influenza vaccine. TCRdb reprocessed the RT-PCR reads via MiXCR and lists one record per CDR3 protein. The repertoire holds approximately 700,000 distinct CDR3 sequences, approximately 15% seen once, with 5.5% to 7% in the top ten. This CDR3 is 13 amino acids long. Trimming removed 5 bases from V and 5 bases from J, with 13 bases in between. The study, taken as a whole, reports: Only a handful of new T cells, the authors suggested, are recruited with each seasonal influenza vaccination.

The chain links TRBV12-3 or TRBV12-4 to TRBJ2-7; possible D gene TRBD1, 6 bases. This sequence was found in a man in his fifties or sixties who received an inactivated influenza vaccine. The sample here was PBMCs from blood, taken roughly 15 days before vaccination. The CDR3 region has the DNA TGTGCCAGCAGTCCCTCGGACAGACACGAGCAGTACTTC. It yields the protein CASSPSDRHEQYF.